Given below is one T cell receptor beta chain in context. These data belong to a study of shared clonotypes between healthy human individuals. J gave up 4 bases and V 4 bases, and 7 bases lay outside the gene matches. The CDR3 has 15 residues. Germline V lookup: CDR1 SGHDT, CDR2 YYEEEE. Assay used: immunoSEQ multiplex PCR; TCRdb lists only in-frame clones, some missing. The sample holds about 120,000 clones, around 65% seen once. The sample consisted of memory CD8+ T cells sorted from blood. The subset here: CD45RO+ cells pooled with CCR7-negative TemRA cells. The receptor's source is a woman aged 25 to 39 in good health. This sequence joins TRBV5-6 and TRBJ2-1; TRBD2 matches at 8 bases. CDR3 nucleotide sequence: TGTGCCAGCAGCCTGAGCGGGAGAGGGTACAATGAGCAGTTCTTC. It encodes CASSLSGRGYNEQFF.